This entry concerns a single T cell receptor beta chain. Its target is unknown. The germline V and J ends were trimmed by 0 bases and 8 bases, with 13 bases remaining between them. The CDR3 totals 13 residues. Germline-derived CDR1 and CDR2 are GTSNPN and SVGIG (reference sequence). Generated by immunoSEQ multiplex PCR, the TCRdb table keeps only in-frame clones and is missing some. The data show around 140,000 clones, 90% seen once. This sample was included in a study of T cell responses to AZD1222 COVID-19 vaccine. Overall study findings and caveats: A reported finding is that nearly half of spike-specific TCRs target unmutated variant regions. Mostly white British, mostly female donors; authors suggested clonal diversity may be underestimated.

The chain joins TRBV30 to TRBJ1-2; no firm D call. The source material was peripheral blood, sampled 28 days after the second AZD1222 dose. This TCR derives from an adult who received the AZD1222 COVID-19 vaccine. CDR3 bases: TGTGCCTGGAGTGTCATCCGTTATGGCGGCTACACCTTC. Protein: CAWSVIRYGGYTF.